Shown below are 31 T cell receptor beta chains from a single sample sequenced in a study of blood T cell repertoires in COVID-19 (dated by TCRdb to the early 2020s). Library creation used the immunoSEQ multiplex PCR assay. The source is immuneACCESS, and TCRdb retained only in-frame sequences with V and J called. Part of the clones is not carried over; for the studies checked, unresolved V genes explain less than half of this, and the remainder is unexplained. The table for this sample lists under 200,000 clones; around 82% of them were counted only once. Of the sample, roughly 1.3% falls within the top ten clones. Material: peripheral blood. These receptors were collected from a man aged 55 to 70 who had recovered from COVID-19.

This clone was observed a single time. This chain connects TRBV6-2 or TRBV6-3 to TRBJ2-5; perhaps TRBD2 as D (5 bases). Germline CDR1 is MNHEY and CDR2 is SVGEGT. V lost 6 bases and J lost 7, with 15 bases in between. The CDR3 is made up of 13 amino acids. DNA of the CDR3: TGTGCCAGCAGCTCCGGGCCCCGGGGGACCCAGTACTTC. It codes for CASSSGPRGTQYF.

The V and J genes are TRBV2 and TRBJ1-5, with D maybe TRBD1 (6 bases). The V gene lost 4 bases and the J gene lost 3 bases, with 10 bases spanning the gap. This CDR3 has 14 residues. Germline V gene data show CDR1 as SNHLY and CDR2 as FYNNEI. For the CDR3, the DNA is TGTGCCAGCAGTGGTCCAGGGGACAATCAGCCCCAGCATTTT. This sequence encodes CASSGPGDNQPQHF.

This chain uses TRBV18 with TRBJ1-1; D unresolved. The germline V gene has CDR1 KGHSH and CDR2 LQKENI. V was pared by 3 bases and J by 4 bases, with 12 bases between. The CDR3 is 14 residues long. Written as DNA, the CDR3 is TGTGCCAGCTCACCCGGTCAGGAACTCACTGAAGCTTTCTTT. Its protein product is CASSPGQELTEAFF.

The chain combines TRBV30 with TRBJ2-5; TRBD2 matches 12 bases. Germline trimming cut 3 bases from V and 5 bases from J; bases unmatched to any gene: 10. The CDR3 is 16 amino acids. Germline V gene lookup returns CDR1 GTSNPN and CDR2 SVGIG (reference sequence). DNA for the CDR3: TGTGCCTGGAGCTCCCTAGCGGGGGGGCCCGGGGAGACCCAGTACTTC. Its translation is CAWSSLAGGPGETQYF. Variable domain in full (rest from reference TRBV30 and TRBJ2-5): SQTIHQWPATLVQPVGSPLSLECTVEGTSNPNLYWYRQAAGRGLQLLFYSVGIGQISSEVPQNLSASRPQDRQFILSSKKLLLSDSGFYLCAWSSLAGGPGETQYFGPGTRLLVL.

J is TRBJ2-7 and V is TRBV9, with D possibly TRBD1 on 5 matching bases. The V end lost 3 bases, the J end lost 4 bases, and 17 bases lay between the germline ends. The CDR3 extends over 15 amino acids. From germline, CDR1 is SGDLS and CDR2 YYNGEE. The CDR3 is CASSGGAGLVYEQYF. The CDR3 DNA reads as TGTGCCAGCAGCGGCGGCGCAGGGTTGGTGTACGAGCAGTACTTC.

The table lists this clone with a count of one. The genes are TRBV5-6 and TRBJ1-4, with 7 bases aligning to TRBD1. Germline CDR1 SGHDT, CDR2 YYEEEE. The CDR3 is 13 residues long. J was trimmed by 8 bases and V by 1 base; bases with no gene match: 2. CDR3 loop: CASSLSGGEKLFF. Written as DNA, the CDR3 is TGTGCCAGCAGCTTGTCAGGGGGGGAAAAACTGTTTTTT.

This chain links TRBV5-1 with TRBJ2-2; D is unclear. The V end was cut by 4 bases, the J end by 2 bases, with 9 bases between. The CDR3 consists of 14 residues. CDR1 and CDR2 from the germline V gene are SGHRS and YFSETQ. The CDR3 DNA follows: TGCGCCAGCAGCGCCCAGTATAACACCGGGGAGCTGTTTTTT. Translated: CASSAQYNTGELFF.

V and J are TRBV18 and TRBJ1-1; TRBD1 matches at 11 bases. The V gene end was trimmed by 1 base and the J gene end by 4 bases; junction bases not matched to a gene: 14. Germline lookup yields CDR1 KGHSH and CDR2 LQKENI. The CDR3 sequence is 19 residues long. The CDR3 DNA is TGTGCCAGCTCACCACAATCCGGGACAGGGGGATTTCAGGGCACTGAAGCTTTCTTT. Translation: CASSPQSGTGGFQGTEAFF.

This chain joins TRBV5-4 and TRBJ1-5; 8 positions match TRBD1. Germline loops: CDR1 SGHNT, CDR2 YYREEE (reference sequence). The V segment lost 3 bases and the J segment 7 bases; nucleotides outside the gene matches: 6. This CDR3 comprises 14 residues. CDR3 region: CASSYDRGDQPQHF. The CDR3 coding sequence is TGTGCCAGCAGCTACGACAGGGGCGACCAGCCCCAGCATTTT.

This clone was seen only a few times. This chain links TRBV12-3 or TRBV12-4 with TRBJ1-1, with D possibly being TRBD1 (5 bases). The CDR3 has 13 residues. V was cut by 2 bases and J by 5 bases, with 9 bases left in between. In DNA, the CDR3 is TGTGCCAGCAGTTTACTCAGACAGACTGAAGCTTTCTTT. Protein: CASSLLRQTEAFF.

The chain combines TRBV6-5 with TRBJ2-1, with 7 bases that match TRBD2. The CDR3 consists of 16 residues. Germline V gives CDR1 MNHEY, CDR2 SVGAGI. Losses at the gene ends were 4 bases for V and 3 bases for J; bases not matched to a gene: 9. This chain's CDR3 is CASSSDQRGLYNEQFF. CDR3 bases: TGTGCCAGCAGTTCCGACCAGCGGGGTCTCTACAATGAGCAGTTCTTC.

To note about this clone: The sample contains more than one DNA sequence encoding this CDR3. V and J are TRBV11-3 and TRBJ2-2; D unclear. Germline V gene lookup returns CDR1 SGHNT and CDR2 YENEEA. The length of the CDR3 is 13 residues. V lost 1 base to trimming and J lost 6 bases, with 6 bases between them. The CDR3 DNA sequence: TGTGCCAGCAGCTTAGGAACAGCCGGGGAGCTGTTTTTT. This codes for CASSLGTAGELFF.

The chain couples TRBV15 to TRBJ2-1; D might be TRBD1 (5 bases). The CDR3 totals 14 residues. Germline CDR1 reads LNHNV; CDR2 reads YYDKDF (reference sequence). Trimming pared 1 base from V and 8 bases from J, leaving 12 bases between. The DNA of the CDR3 is TGTGCCACCAGCAGAGGTAGGGGCCGGGATGAGCAGTTCTTC. Its protein product is CATSRGRGRDEQFF.

The chain uses TRBV4-3 and TRBJ1-1; 7 bases map to TRBD1. This CDR3 is 15 amino acids long. V shed 6 bases, J shed 3 bases, and the junction held 10 bases outside the gene matches. Germline CDR1 LGHNA, CDR2 YSLEER. This CDR3 is CASSWNWQGDTEAFF. CDR3 nucleotides: TGCGCCAGCAGTTGGAATTGGCAGGGGGACACTGAAGCTTTCTTT.

The rearrangement joins TRBV6-5 to TRBJ1-1; 8 bases line up with TRBD1. The length of the CDR3 is 14 residues. V gave up 7 bases and J gave up 1 base; unmatched junction bases: 5. CDR1 and CDR2 (germline): MNHEY, SVGAGI. CDR3 in DNA: TGTGCCAGCACCCGGGACAGGCGGAACACTGAAGCTTTCTTT. Residues: CASTRDRRNTEAFF.

In its sample, this clone was seen once. The rearrangement uses TRBV10-3 and TRBJ2-7, with 15 nucleotides matching TRBD2. This CDR3 has 19 residues. V gave up 4 bases and J gave up 7 bases; unmatched junction bases: 17. Per germline, CDR1 ENHRY and CDR2 SYGVKD. CDR3 sequence reads: CAISGEPDGLAGGSGEQYF. Here the CDR3 DNA reads TGTGCCATCAGTGGGGAACCTGATGGACTAGCGGGGGGGTCGGGGGAGCAGTACTTC.

This clone is a singleton in its sample. The V and J genes are TRBV7-2 and TRBJ2-7; no clear D gene. CDR3 length equals 13 residues. Germline loops: CDR1 SGHTA, CDR2 FQGNSA. V lost 4 bases to trimming and J lost 0 bases, with 7 bases between them. DNA for the CDR3: TGTGCCAGCAGCTCCCCGGGCTCCTACGAGCAGTACTTC. As protein: CASSSPGSYEQYF.

The CDR3 nucleotides read TGCGCCAGCAGCCCGGGACAGCTTTACAATGAGCAGTTCTTC. Its translation is CASSPGQLYNEQFF. The chain couples TRBV5-1 to TRBJ2-1, with 7 bases identical to TRBD1. This CDR3 comprises 14 residues. Germline CDR1 and CDR2: SGHRS and YFSETQ. Trimming cost V 4 bases and J 4 bases; bases outside gene matches: 5.

The chain joins TRBV5-6 to TRBJ2-5; D ambiguous. The ends were cut back, 4 bases at V and 7 bases at J, with 26 bases in the middle. Germline values: CDR1 SGHDT, CDR2 YYEEEE. The CDR3 consists of 17 residues. The CDR3 nucleotides read TGTGCCAGCAGCCTTGGCGGCGGTGGGTCCCTTGAAACGACCCAGTACTTC. The encoded protein is CASSLGGGGSLETTQYF.

This clone has at least ten counts. This chain links TRBV12-3 or TRBV12-4 with TRBJ1-1; D gene ambiguous. The CDR3 extends over 13 amino acids. Trimming removed 3 bases at V and 1 base at J, with 6 bases between. CDR3 loop: CASSLGRNTEAFF. In nucleotides, the CDR3 is TGTGCCAGCAGTTTGGGCAGGAACACTGAAGCTTTCTTT.

The chain combines TRBV4-3 with TRBJ1-1, with D unclear. The V end was cut by 4 bases, the J end by 0 bases, with 12 bases between. This CDR3 has 15 residues. Germline lookup yields CDR1 LGHNA and CDR2 YSLEER. This CDR3 reads CASSPTLTLNTEAFF. CDR3 coding DNA: TGCGCCAGCAGCCCGACACTTACTTTGAACACTGAAGCTTTCTTT.

V usage is TRBV4-3 and J usage is TRBJ1-2, with 9 positions matching TRBD1. Germline V gene sequence: CDR1 LGHNA, CDR2 YSLEER. There are 15 residues in the CDR3. Trimming cost V 0 bases and J 4 bases; bases outside gene matches: 3. CDR3 nucleotide sequence: TGCGCCAGCAGCCAAGAGGGGGGACAGGGCTATGGCTACACCTTC. It translates to CASSQEGGQGYGYTF.

The CDR3 region has the DNA TGTGCCAGCAGCTCGTGGGACAGGGGGTACGAGCAGTACTTC. This codes for CASSSWDRGYEQYF. V is TRBV5-4 and J is TRBJ2-7; 11 bases are a match to TRBD1. Germline CDR1 and CDR2: SGHNT and YYREEE (reference sequence). V shed 3 bases and J 4 bases; nucleotides not matched to a gene: 3. The CDR3 runs 14 residues.

This chain connects TRBV7-8 to TRBJ2-7, with D maybe TRBD1 (6 bases). This CDR3 comprises 15 residues. Germline V CDR1 and CDR2: SGHVS, FQNEAQ. Trimming stripped 5 bases from V and 1 base from J, with 15 bases between. DNA of the CDR3: TGTGCCAGCAGCCTACTGGAACAGGGATCCTACGAGCAGTACTTC. Translated, it gives CASSLLEQGSYEQYF.

The chain combines TRBV6-5 with TRBJ2-7; the match to TRBD2 covers 15 bases. The CDR3 has 16 residues. Germline loops: CDR1 MNHEY, CDR2 SVGAGI. V was clipped by 4 bases and J by 5 bases; unmatched bases: 6. The CDR3 spells CASSSGLAGGANEQYF. As DNA, the CDR3 is TGTGCCAGCAGTTCTGGACTAGCGGGGGGGGCAAACGAGCAGTACTTC.

In this sample, this clone turned up many times. This rearrangement joins TRBV11-2 to TRBJ1-1; D perhaps matches TRBD1 (6 bases). Trimming shortened V by 6 bases and J by 4 bases, and 9 bases separated the two germline ends. Germline loops: CDR1 SGHAT, CDR2 FQNNGV. The CDR3 is 12 amino acids. The CDR3 DNA sequence: TGTGCCAGCAGAGTAGGGGGCACTGAAGCTTTCTTT. This codes for CASRVGGTEAFF.

This clone was seen a handful of times. The chain employs TRBV27 and TRBJ1-2; 9 nucleotides agree with TRBD1. CDR3 length: 13 amino acids. V shed 4 bases, J shed 7 bases, and the junction held 4 bases outside the gene matches. Germline CDR1 MNHEY, CDR2 SMNVEV (reference sequence). The CDR3 reads CASSSGTGIGYTF. CDR3 nucleotides: TGTGCCAGCAGTTCCGGGACAGGGATTGGCTACACCTTC.

This chain links TRBV27 with TRBJ2-1; TRBD2 matches at 9 bases. The CDR3 spans 19 residues. The germline V gene encodes CDR1 MNHEY and CDR2 SMNVEV (reference sequence). The junction had 10 bases not matched to a gene; V was cut back by 0 bases and J by 1 base. The CDR3 sequence is CASSLSYLSSGTSYNEQFF. In nucleotides, the CDR3 is TGTGCCAGCAGTTTATCCTATTTATCTAGCGGGACGTCCTACAATGAGCAGTTCTTC.

This clone appeared once. V usage is TRBV4-2 and J usage is TRBJ1-3; 7 bases align to TRBD1. Germline V CDR1 and CDR2: LGHNA, YNFKEQ. V trimming: 6 bases; J trimming: 4 bases; junction bases outside the gene matches: 12. The CDR3 runs 16 residues. CDR3 coding DNA: TGTGCCAGCAGAACCGGGACAGCCCCAGCAGGAAACACCATATATTTT. This encodes CASRTGTAPAGNTIYF.

The chain employs TRBV6-5 and TRBJ1-1; 8 bases agree with TRBD1. The germline gives CDR1 MNHEY, CDR2 SVGAGI. V lost 3 bases, J lost 5 bases, and 8 bases stayed unmatched. The CDR3 sequence is 15 residues long. CDR3 coding DNA: TGTGCCAGCAGTTATTACAGGGGGGGAGGGACTGAAGCTTTCTTT. This translates into CASSYYRGGGTEAFF.

The V gene is TRBV9, the J gene TRBJ2-1; D might be TRBD1 (5 bases). The CDR3 extends over 15 amino acids. Germline CDR1 is SGDLS and CDR2 is YYNGEE. V was shortened by 4 bases and J by 0 bases, with 11 bases between the two germline ends. In DNA, the CDR3 is TGTGCCAGCAGCCTAGAAGGGGTCTCCTACAATGAGCAGTTCTTC. The encoded protein is CASSLEGVSYNEQFF.